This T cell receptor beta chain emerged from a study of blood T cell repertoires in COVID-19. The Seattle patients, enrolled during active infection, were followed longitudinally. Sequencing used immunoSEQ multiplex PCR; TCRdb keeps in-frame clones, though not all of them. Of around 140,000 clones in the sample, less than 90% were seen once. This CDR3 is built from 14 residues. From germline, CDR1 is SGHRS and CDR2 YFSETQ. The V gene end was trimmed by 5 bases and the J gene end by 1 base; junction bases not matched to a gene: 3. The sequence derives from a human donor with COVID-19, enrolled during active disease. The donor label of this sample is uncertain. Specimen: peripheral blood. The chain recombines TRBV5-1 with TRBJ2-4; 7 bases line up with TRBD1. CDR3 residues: CASSSDRAKNIQYF. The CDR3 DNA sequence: TGCGCCAGCAGTTCGGACAGGGCCAAAAACATTCAGTACTTC.